The 30 T cell receptor beta chains below come from one sample, sequenced in a study of PD-1 blockade in mismatch repair-deficient tumors. Clones were sequenced by immunoSEQ multiplex PCR, and TCRdb holds only the in-frame ones, with some missing. The table includes 77,000 or so clones, 80% to 90% detected once. Specimen: peripheral blood, collected 44 weeks after starting pembrolizumab. All receptors derive from an adult with mismatch repair-deficient cancer.

Worth noting for this clone: Other DNA variants within this sample encode the same CDR3. V gene TRBV19 combines with J gene TRBJ1-5; no reliable D call. Germline V gene lookup returns CDR1 LNHDA and CDR2 SQIVND (reference sequence). The CDR3 sequence is 13 residues long. Trimming left V 2 bases short and J 5 bases short, with 7 bases between. The CDR3 spells CASSIRVDQPQHF. The CDR3 coding sequence is TGTGCCAGTAGTATAAGAGTCGATCAGCCCCAGCATTTT. The whole variable domain, filled in from reference TRBV19 and TRBJ1-5, reads DGGITQSPKYLFRKEGQNVTLSCEQNLNHDAMYWYRQDPGQGLRLIYYSQIVNDFQKGDIAEGYSVSREKKESFPLTVTSAQKNPTAFYLCASSIRVDQPQHFGDGTRLSIL.

The V call is TRBV11-2, the J call TRBJ2-7, with TRBD2 identical over 7 bases. Germline V gives CDR1 SGHAT, CDR2 FQNNGV. The CDR3 is made up of 13 amino acids. Germline trimming cut 5 bases from V and 6 bases from J; bases unmatched to any gene: 7. The CDR3 sequence: CASSRTSDREQYF. Here the CDR3 DNA reads TGTGCCAGCAGCCGTACTAGCGATCGCGAGCAGTACTTC. Looking up the rest from reference TRBV11-2 and TRBJ2-7 gives the full variable domain: EAGVAQSPRYKIIEKRQSVAFWCNPISGHATLYWYQQILGQGPKLLIQFQNNGVVDDSQLPKDRFSAERLKGVDSTLKIQPAKLEDSAVYLCASSRTSDREQYFGPGTRLTVT.

Only a few counts were recorded for this clone. The rearrangement joins TRBV7-2 to TRBJ1-5, with D perhaps matching TRBD1 (6 bases). Germline V gene lookup returns CDR1 SGHTA and CDR2 FQGNSA. The V and J ends lost 1 base and 4 bases respectively, with 11 bases between them. The CDR3 is 15 residues long. The DNA of the CDR3 is TGTGCCAGCAGCTTAGTAGGGACACCAAATCAGCCCCAGCATTTT. Amino acid sequence: CASSLVGTPNQPQHF. Together with reference TRBV7-2 and TRBJ1-5, the CDR3 gives the full variable domain: GAGVSQSPSNKVTEKGKDVELRCDPISGHTALYWYRQSLGQGLEFLIYFQGNSAPDKSGLPSDRFSAERTGGSVSTLTIQRTQQEDSAVYLCASSLVGTPNQPQHFGDGTRLSIL.

The chain has TRBV11-2 and TRBJ1-3; D unclear. V lost 4 bases to trimming and J lost 0 bases, with 13 bases between them. There are 16 residues in the CDR3. The germline gives CDR1 SGHAT, CDR2 FQNNGV. The CDR3 reads CASSSRGRNSGNTIYF. CDR3 in DNA: TGTGCCAGCAGCTCCAGAGGGCGGAACTCTGGAAACACCATATATTTT.

This chain uses TRBV7-8 with TRBJ2-2; perhaps TRBD2 as D (6 bases). The V and J ends lost 5 bases and 5 bases respectively, with 18 bases between them. The CDR3 has 16 amino acids. Germline V gene sequence: CDR1 SGHVS, CDR2 FQNEAQ. The CDR3 sequence is CASSPGAGYRTGELFF. The CDR3 nucleotides are TGTGCCAGCAGCCCCGGGGCGGGGTATCGGACCGGGGAGCTGTTTTTT.

The CDR3 loop is CASSFNLYNEQFF. As DNA, the CDR3 is TGTGCCAGCAGCTTCAACCTCTACAATGAGCAGTTCTTC. The chain combines TRBV7-2 with TRBJ2-1; unclear D gene. CDR3 size: 13 residues. The V end was cut by 3 bases, the J end by 3 bases, with 6 bases between. Per the germline V gene, CDR1 is SGHTA and CDR2 is FQGNSA.

The count of this clone is one. This rearrangement joins TRBV19 to TRBJ2-2; D is tentatively TRBD1 or TRBD2 (5 bases each). This CDR3 has 18 residues. Germline loops: CDR1 LNHDA, CDR2 SQIVND (reference sequence). V lost 1 base, J lost 0 bases, and 15 bases lay in between. This CDR3 reads CASSIGGKVFANTGELFF. As DNA, the CDR3 is TGTGCCAGTAGTATAGGGGGGAAGGTATTCGCGAACACCGGGGAGCTGTTTTTT.

The chain recombines TRBV2 with TRBJ2-1; TRBD2 aligns across 8 bases. The trim removed 2 bases at V and 6 bases at J, leaving 9 bases unmatched. Per germline, CDR1 SNHLY and CDR2 FYNNEI. This CDR3 comprises 16 residues. CDR3: CASSELKGLVSNEQFF. The CDR3 coding sequence is TGTGCCAGCAGTGAATTGAAGGGACTAGTAAGCAATGAGCAGTTCTTC.

The chain is built from TRBV6-5 and TRBJ2-3, with 9 bases identical to TRBD1. This CDR3 spans 15 amino acids. CDR1 MNHEY and CDR2 SVGAGI come from the germline V gene. Germline trimming cut 6 bases from V and 3 bases from J; bases unmatched to any gene: 7. CDR3 bases: TGTGCCAGCAGCCAGGACAGGGGAAGGACAGATACGCAGTATTTT. It specifies CASSQDRGRTDTQYF.

J is TRBJ2-3 and V is TRBV19; TRBD1 matches 11 bases. V was pared by 9 bases and J by 6 bases, with 8 bases of the junction left unmatched. The CDR3 runs 14 residues. Germline lookup yields CDR1 LNHDA and CDR2 SQIVND (reference sequence). The chain's CDR3 is CASYSGQGVDTQYF. In DNA form, the CDR3 reads TGTGCCAGCTACTCGGGACAGGGGGTTGATACGCAGTATTTT.

The V call is TRBV7-9, the J call TRBJ2-6; the D gene is possibly TRBD2 (7 bases). The V end lost 3 bases, the J end lost 0 bases, and 15 bases lay between the germline ends. CDR3 length: 18 residues. The germline CDR1 and CDR2 sequences are SEHNR and FQNEAQ (reference sequence). DNA for the CDR3: TGTGCCAGCAGCTTCGGGGGGCGAATCGGCTCTGGGGCCAACGTCCTGACTTTC. Translated, it gives CASSFGGRIGSGANVLTF.

The sample holds a few counts of this clone. V is TRBV28 and J is TRBJ1-4; D gene ambiguous. There are 10 residues in the CDR3. Germline CDR1 MDHEN, CDR2 SYDVKM. V dropped 10 bases and J dropped 8 bases, with 8 bases sitting between them. The CDR3 DNA follows: TGTGCCACCCATGGAGAAAAACTGTTTTTT. Translation: CATHGEKLFF.

The CDR3 nucleotides are TGTGCCAGCAGCTTAGGGGGACTAGCGGGATACAATGAGCAGTTCTTC. It encodes CASSLGGLAGYNEQFF. V gene TRBV7-2 combines with J gene TRBJ2-1, with TRBD2 matching 13 bases. The J segment lost 4 bases and the V segment lost 1 base, leaving 1 base of the junction unmatched. CDR1 and CDR2 from the germline V gene are SGHTA and FQGNSA. The CDR3 extends over 16 amino acids.

This chain connects TRBV7-3 to TRBJ2-2, with D possibly being TRBD2 (5 bases). Trimming cost V 5 bases and J 4 bases, with 11 bases left between them. Germline-derived CDR1 and CDR2 are SGHTA and FQGTGA. The CDR3 length is 14 residues. In DNA form, the CDR3 reads TGTGCCAGCAGCCCGGACGGGATCACCGGGGAGCTGTTTTTT. Translation: CASSPDGITGELFF.

The rearrangement uses TRBV7-2 and TRBJ2-2, with D possibly being TRBD1 or TRBD2 (5 bases each). V was cut by 8 bases and J by 7 bases, with 17 bases left in between. The germline gives CDR1 SGHTA, CDR2 FQGNSA. The CDR3 consists of 14 residues. The CDR3 here is CASAGRGAGGELFF. For the CDR3, the DNA is TGTGCCAGCGCCGGACGGGGCGCAGGCGGGGAGCTGTTTTTT.

This chain uses TRBV5-4 with TRBJ2-1; TRBD1 matches 8 bases. Germline loops: CDR1 SGHNT, CDR2 YYREEE (reference sequence). The length of the CDR3 is 14 residues. Losses at the gene ends were 4 bases for V and 7 bases for J; bases not matched to a gene: 7. The CDR3 DNA reads as TGTGCCAGCAGCCTCCAAACAGGGGGGAATGAGCAGTTCTTC. The encoded protein is CASSLQTGGNEQFF. The full variable domain, completed using reference TRBV5-4 and TRBJ2-1, is ETGVTQSPTHLIKTRGQQVTLRCSSQSGHNTVSWYQQALGQGPQFIFQYYREEENGRGNFPPRFSGLQFPNYSSELNVNALELDDSALYLCASSLQTGGNEQFFGPGTRLTVL.

This rearrangement joins TRBV18 to TRBJ2-3, with D possibly TRBD2 on 5 matching bases. Germline CDR1 KGHSH, CDR2 LQKENI. The CDR3 has 15 amino acids. Trimming removed 1 base at V and 5 bases at J, with 13 bases between. This CDR3 is CASSPRGNPRDTQYF. CDR3 bases: TGTGCCAGCTCACCACGAGGGAATCCTCGAGATACGCAGTATTTT.

This clone appeared many times. The DNA of the CDR3 is TGTGCCAGCAGTTACGGATCCGGAGGCCTTGATGGCTACACCTTC. Translated: CASSYGSGGLDGYTF. This chain joins TRBV6-5 and TRBJ1-2; D not resolved. The germline gives CDR1 MNHEY, CDR2 SVGAGI. The CDR3 has 15 amino acids. V was trimmed by 2 bases and J by 6 bases, leaving 16 bases between them.

V and J are TRBV11-2 and TRBJ1-2, with unresolved D. The germline V gene encodes CDR1 SGHAT and CDR2 FQNNGV. There are 12 residues in the CDR3. V was clipped by 4 bases and J by 6 bases, with 9 bases between them. The CDR3 reads CASSYGLNGYTF. In DNA form, the CDR3 reads TGTGCCAGCAGCTACGGGCTGAATGGCTACACCTTC.

The table lists this clone with a count of one. This chain uses TRBV5-1 with TRBJ2-7; 11 positions agree with TRBD1. This CDR3 contains 14 residues. CDR1 is SGHRS, CDR2 YFSETQ, per germline. V shed 4 bases, J shed 4 bases, and the junction held 4 bases outside the gene matches. This chain's CDR3 is CASSPWDRGYEQYF. As DNA, the CDR3 is TGCGCCAGCAGCCCGTGGGACAGGGGGTACGAGCAGTACTTC.

V is TRBV15 and J is TRBJ1-4; no clear D gene. The V end lost 0 bases, the J end lost 8 bases, and 4 bases lay between the germline ends. Germline CDR1 and CDR2: LNHNV and YYDKDF (reference sequence). The CDR3 has 12 amino acids. In DNA, the CDR3 is TGTGCCACCAGCAGAGATCAGGAAAAACTGTTTTTT. Its protein is CATSRDQEKLFF.

The chain is built from TRBV5-6 and TRBJ2-4; no definite D call. The V end was cut by 0 bases, the J end by 9 bases, with 4 bases between. Germline V gene sequence: CDR1 SGHDT, CDR2 YYEEEE. CDR3 length: 11 amino acids. The CDR3 DNA sequence: TGTGCCAGCAGCTTGGGGGGCATTCAGTACTTC. This codes for CASSLGGIQYF. Based on the CDR3 plus reference TRBV5-6 and TRBJ2-4, the full variable domain is DAGVTQSPTHLIKTRGQQVTLRCSPKSGHDTVSWYQQALGQGPQFIFQYYEEEERQRGNFPDRFSGHQFPNYSSELNVNALLLGDSALYLCASSLGGIQYFGAGTRLSVL.

This chain joins TRBV4-3 and TRBJ2-5; 8 bases agree with TRBD2. There are 17 residues in the CDR3. The germline V gene has CDR1 LGHNA and CDR2 YSLEER. Trimming at V came to 0 bases and at J to 5 bases, leaving 11 bases not matched to a gene. The CDR3 region is CASSQDVKRELRETQYF. The CDR3 DNA reads TGCGCCAGCAGCCAAGATGTAAAGCGGGAGTTGAGGGAGACCCAGTACTTC.

This chain uses TRBV6-5 with TRBJ1-1; TRBD1 is a possible D gene (6 bases). CDR1 is MNHEY and CDR2 is SVGAGI in the germline V gene. The CDR3 has 13 amino acids. The V end was cut by 5 bases, the J end by 2 bases, with 9 bases between. In DNA form, the CDR3 reads TGTGCCAGCAGTGGACAGTTTAACACTGAAGCTTTCTTT. Its protein is CASSGQFNTEAFF.

This clone was counted only a few times. The chain uses TRBV4-3 and TRBJ2-3; 7 nucleotides align to TRBD2. The CDR3 has 14 residues. V dropped 1 base and J dropped 6; count of bases not matched to a gene: 4. CDR1 LGHNA and CDR2 YSLEER come from the germline V gene. The CDR3 loop reads CASSQATSMDTQYF. As DNA, the CDR3 is TGCGCCAGCAGCCAAGCGACTAGCATGGATACGCAGTATTTT.

In its sample, this clone was seen a few times. This chain uses TRBV7-3 with TRBJ1-2; D is possibly TRBD1 (6 bases). CDR1 SGHTA and CDR2 FQGTGA come from the germline V gene. Trimming pared 4 bases from V and 8 bases from J, leaving 14 bases between. CDR3 length equals 13 residues. The DNA of the CDR3 is TGTGCCAGCAGCTCGTCAAACACAGGGGGCTACACCTTC. Translating it yields CASSSSNTGGYTF. The whole variable domain, remainder taken from reference TRBV7-3 and TRBJ1-2, is GAGVSQTPSNKVTEKGKYVELRCDPISGHTALYWYRQSLGQGPEFLIYFQGTGAADDSGLPNDRFFAVRPEGSVSTLKIQRTERGDSAVYLCASSSSNTGGYTFGSGTRLTVV.

The chain employs TRBV7-2 and TRBJ2-1, with 15 bases lining up with TRBD2. Germline assignment: CDR1 SGHTA and CDR2 FQGNSA. Trimming took 5 bases from V and 9 from J; bases not matched to a gene: 5. CDR3 length: 15 residues. The CDR3 DNA follows: TGTGCCAGCAGCCGGACTAGCGGGAGGGGGGGTGAGCAGTTCTTC. Translation: CASSRTSGRGGEQFF.

This clone appeared a single time. V and J are TRBV5-1 and TRBJ2-7; 11 bases agree with TRBD2. The V segment lost 3 bases and the J segment 1 base; nucleotides outside the gene matches: 3. Germline lookup yields CDR1 SGHRS and CDR2 YFSETQ. CDR3 size: 15 residues. For the CDR3, the DNA is TGCGCCAGCAGCTGGACTAGCGGGCAATCCTACGAGCAGTACTTC. This encodes CASSWTSGQSYEQYF.

V and J are TRBV5-1 and TRBJ2-1, with 10 bases identical to TRBD2. Trimming at V came to 5 bases and at J to 7 bases, leaving 6 bases not matched to a gene. The germline V gene encodes CDR1 SGHRS and CDR2 YFSETQ. The CDR3 has 14 amino acids. The CDR3, as DNA: TGCGCCAGCAGGCGGCTAGCGGGAGTGAATGAGCAGTTCTTC. Translation gives CASRRLAGVNEQFF.

V gene TRBV30 combines with J gene TRBJ1-1; D not certain. V lost 2 bases to trimming and J lost 0 bases, with 7 bases between them. Germline V gene lookup returns CDR1 GTSNPN and CDR2 SVGIG (reference sequence). The CDR3 totals 13 residues. The CDR3 reads CAWSWQVNTEAFF. The CDR3 nucleotides read TGTGCCTGGAGTTGGCAAGTGAACACTGAAGCTTTCTTT.